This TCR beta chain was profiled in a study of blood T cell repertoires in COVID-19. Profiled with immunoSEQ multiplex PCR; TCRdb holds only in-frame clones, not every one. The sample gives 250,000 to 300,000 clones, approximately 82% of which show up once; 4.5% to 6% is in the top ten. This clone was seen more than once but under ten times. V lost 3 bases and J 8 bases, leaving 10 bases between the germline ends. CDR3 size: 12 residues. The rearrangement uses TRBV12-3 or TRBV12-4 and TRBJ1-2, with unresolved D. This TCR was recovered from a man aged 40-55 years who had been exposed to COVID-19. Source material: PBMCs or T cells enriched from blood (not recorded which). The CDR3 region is CASSFLDRGYTF. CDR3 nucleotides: TGTGCCAGCAGTTTCTTAGATCGCGGCTACACCTTC.